The T cell receptor (beta chain) under discussion was sequenced for a study of cytomegalovirus exposure and HLA in healthy donors (dated by TCRdb to the late 2010s). Context from the whole study: An earlier analysis of several hundred of the donors reported 250 to 300 Gb of sequence data and 120 million or so unique TCR beta sequences from 150 million to 200 million T cells. Every discovery cohort repertoire had been produced on one sequencing platform. Donor age, sex, ethnicity and CMV serostatus were compiled together with the repertoire data. Besides the first cohort of roughly 700 subjects, a separate validation cohort made up of roughly 120 different subjects was used. The study aimed to test whether cataloging public T cell receptors could reveal signatures of past pathogen exposure. Roughly five DR-DQ haplotypes were handled as single units for association and clustering because linkage in the cohort was strong. A later analysis re-examined previously published TCR beta repertoires from about 700 donors and added high-resolution HLA genotyping to investigate patterns of TCR occurrence. HLA typing covered class I and class II loci at four-digit resolution. An earlier analysis of roughly 580 of the donors used high-throughput TCR beta sequencing to judge whether each TCR beta V gene segment behaved as functional or pseudogenic. Among about 400 genotyped donors of the cohort, an average of about 220,000 unique TCR beta nucleotide sequences was sequenced per donor, of which approximately 19% were non-productive. An early release that covered several hundred HLA-typed donors contained about 300 gigabases of sequencing data and around 80 million unique TCR sequences. Rather than drawing on any new phenotypic data, the later analysis identified candidate immune exposures from TCR beta sequences and the way those sequences occurred across donors. The study profiled the T cell repertoires of hundreds of subjects by immunosequencing and related them to cytomegalovirus serostatus. Of the approximately 400 genotyped donors, 65% to 90% were placed in the genetic ancestry cluster associated with self-reported Caucasian donors. Typing coverage varied by locus: 629-630 donors for A, B, C, DRB1 and DQB1; roughly 560 for DQA1; 606 for DPA1; about 450 for DPB1. To predict cytomegalovirus infection status, the study brought together high-throughput TCR immunosequencing, statistical association of individual TCRs with disease status, and machine learning. In a later genetic analysis, genome-wide SNP genotypes for 398 of the 666 donors were used, and that subset was treated as a discovery cohort.

The cohort consisted of 600 to 700 healthy bone marrow donors. At the time of sampling, all cohort members were nominally healthy, though unrecorded immune exposures were likely present. The donor tested CMV seronegative, placing the donor among the 350 to 400 seronegative members of the cohort. A peripheral blood sample was provided by each donor, and peripheral blood mononuclear cells were used for TCR beta sequencing. The Qiagen DNeasy Blood Extraction Kit was used to extract genomic DNA from the blood cell samples. Concerning this clone itself: Its antigen remains unidentified. No much larger clone is present one base from it, and per-base qualities are unavailable.

The library was generated by the immunoSEQ multiplex PCR assay. For the multiplex PCR, a mixture combining 60 forward primers for TCR Vbeta segments and 13 reverse primers for TCR Jbeta segments was used. The CDR3 region of rearranged TCR beta genes was amplified from genomic DNA with a multiplex PCR assay. The amplified TCR beta libraries were sequenced on the Illumina HiSeq System as 87-base-pair reads. The study's own analysis went as follows. A later analysis tallied 75 million to 85 million unique TCR beta chains across the 660 or so repertoires, and about 10 million of those chains were shared by two or more donors. Raw reads were error-corrected and collapsed into unique sequences by a nearest-neighbor algorithm in which closely related sequences were merged to remove PCR and sequencing errors. Alignment of CDR3 sequences to IMGT reference sequences was used to assign V, D and J gene segments. For a sequence to be retained, a match of at least six nucleotides was required to both a V gene segment and a J gene segment. A rearrangement counted as productive if the CDR3 had no stop codons and remained in frame with V and J, and every other rearrangement counted as non-productive. CDR3 was defined according to IMGT convention as the region running from the second conserved V-encoded cysteine to the conserved J-encoded phenylalanine. In an earlier analysis of 550 to 650 of the donors, sequences lacking an unambiguous match to a single V gene segment were excluded. In an earlier analysis of several hundred of the donors, V segments were called functional above 56.7% productive rearrangements and were called segregating when the between-donor standard deviation exceeded 5%. A statistical classification framework was developed to diagnose cytomegalovirus status using the catalog of TCR beta chain sequences. In a later analysis, TCR nucleotide sequences were compared against IMGT/GENE-DB human TR gene sequences so that V and J genes could be assigned. A later analysis assigned CDR3 sequences and most-parsimonious VDJ recombination scenarios with the TCRdist pipeline. In a later analysis, every TCR beta chain was defined by the combination of its CDR3 amino acid sequence and its V-gene family, and reads without a unique V-gene family were dropped. A later analysis removed 450 to 600 highly shared, low-generation-probability nucleotide sequences to deal with suspected cross-contamination and a sequencing artifact. In a later analysis, a clonal expansion index for each public chain was calculated from normalized within-repertoire ranks of inferred template counts. Generation probabilities in a later analysis came from a VDJ recombination model fitted to out-of-frame rearrangements, and those results were checked against IGoR. Hypergeometric tests were used in a later analysis to score TCR-TCR, TCR-HLA and TCR-CMV co-occurrence, with a repertoire-size bias correction applied to the TCR pairs. In a later analysis, false discovery rates were estimated by permuting HLA or CMV assignments 20 times. In a later analysis, co-occurring TCRs were grouped with DBSCAN, and TCRdist sequence similarity was added when clustering was performed within HLA-allele-positive subsets. Repertoires with fewer than 30,000 or more than 120,000 public chains were left out of co-occurrence clustering, as were about 5 repertoires with anomalous nucleotide sharing. What TCRdb holds here is the immuneACCESS table cut down to in-frame rearrangements. Part of the clones is not present; checked against another copy, under half of the missing clones reflect an unresolved V gene, and the others are unexplained. V and J calls and clone size come straight from that table; D and trimming were deduced from the DNA. The table for this sample lists 85,000 to 120,000 clones; about two thirds of them were counted only once. The ten top clones hold about 0.8% of the sample.

Paper-wide results and their limitations: Correlated functional status among segregating V segments might be attributable to linkage disequilibrium, but an unknown experimental factor could not be ruled out. A later analysis reported that several top co-occurrence clusters appeared linked to parvovirus B19, influenza, CMV and Epstein-Barr virus. The classifier was reported to diagnose cytomegalovirus status with high specificity and sensitivity in both the original cohort and the validation cohort. When HLA alleles, especially DR and DQ, strongly co-occurred, attributing TCR associations to individual alleles was difficult. Because HLA typing was unavailable for some donors at each locus, only the typed subset was used in association tests. In vitro tests confirmed that three of the cytomegalovirus-associated TCR beta chains recognize cytomegalovirus antigens. Most TCR sequences were seen in very few donors, while some public TCRs were found in many individuals. A later analysis associated 16,951 TCR beta sequences with specific HLA alleles at a false discovery rate of 0.05. Presence/absence analyses assumed roughly uniform sequencing depth across donors, an assumption that may not hold. According to a later analysis, most CMV-associated TCR beta chains appeared to be HLA-restricted, and the HLA associations seemed to be driven largely by CMV exposure. Because counts were too low, 15 to 20 rarely observed V segments, including chromosome 9 orphons, were excluded from the earlier analysis of 500 to 700 of the donors. In a later genetic analysis, fewer N-insertions in productive TCRs were reported among donors in an Asian-associated ancestry cluster than the roughly 700-donor mean. In an earlier analysis of about 540 of the donors, most TCR beta V segments were observed in productive rearrangements about 87% or about 30% of the time, broadly matching IMGT annotations. In a later analysis, the rate of TCR association differed among HLA loci, with DRB1 alleles having the most associated TCRs and HLA-C alleles having the fewest. Some IMGT-functional V segments, including TRBV6-2 and TRBV6-3, could not be distinguished by the 87-base-pair reads and were therefore excluded. The study gave a list of over 150 TCR beta chains associated with cytomegalovirus. The cohort was sequenced for TCR beta chains only, and without alpha or paired-chain data the features that could be detected were limited. A group of highly shared sequence variants was considered likely to be a technical artifact of the sequencing pipeline. A further reported finding was that TCR beta sequences accurately predicted the HLA-A and HLA-B alleles for most subjects in the first cohort. In a later analysis, HLA-associated TCR beta chains showed more clonal expansion and lower generation probabilities than non-associated chains that were equally common. Immune exposure information for the cohort was limited to CMV serostatus. It was suggested by the authors that the approach could potentially be generalized to other disease states and immunological phenotypes. An association between a missense DCLRE1C variant and V-gene and J-gene trimming of TCR beta chains was found in a later genetic analysis and replicated in an independent cohort.

The CDR1 and CDR2 encoded by the germline V gene are MDHEN and SYDVKM. Taken from cysteine to phenylalanine, the CDR3 has 14 residues. Here the CDR3 DNA is all that survives: 42 bases in frame from base 1. V and J lose 4 bases and 4 bases, and a span of 13 bases separates them. This chain is built from TRBV28 and TRBJ1-1; TRBD1 is possibly the D segment (5 matching bases). Sequenced material: PBMCs. The sequence was collected from a boy younger than 18 in good health and CMV-seronegative. The DNA is as follows: TGTGCCAGCAGTTCCCCCGGGGGGTCCACTGAAGCTTTCTTT. Protein translation: CASSSPGGSTEAFF. The variable domain in full, with residues beyond the CDR3 obtained from the reference TRBV28 and TRBJ1-1 genes, is DVKVTQSSRYLVKRTGEKVFLECVQDMDHENMFWYRQDPGLGLRLIYFSYDVKMKEKGDIPEGYSVSREKKERFSLILESASTNQTSMYLCASSSPGGSTEAFFGQGTRLTVV.